This record covers a single T cell receptor (beta chain). In the authors' workflow: It was from reference gene primer amplification that nucleated cell counts were estimated. Profiling relied on immunoSEQ multiplex PCR, and the TCRdb table lists in-frame clones only, not all of them. That table is the source of V, J and clone size, and D and trimming were worked out from the DNA. The sample contains around 30,000 clones, 70% to 90% of which appear only once. The sample is drawn from a study of blood T cell repertoires in COVID-19. Study background: COVID-19 samples, acute and convalescent, were from the United States, Italy and Spain. PBMCs, B-cell-depleted T cells, or T cells provided the cDNA or gDNA that made up the material.

J gave up 0 bases and V 0 bases, and 6 bases lay outside the gene matches. The CDR3 sequence is 18 residues long. In germline, CDR1 is LGHNA, CDR2 YNFKEQ. The TCR was taken from a human donor in a cohort sampled during active COVID-19. Material for sequencing was peripheral blood. The chain links TRBV4-2 to TRBJ2-3, with 10 bases matching TRBD2. The CDR3 loop is CASSQDELAGISTDTQYF. CDR3 DNA sequence: TGTGCCAGCAGCCAAGACGAACTAGCGGGGATTAGCACAGATACGCAGTATTTT.